Described below is a single TCR beta chain sequence and its context. This CDR3 has 13 residues. V was pared by 6 bases and J by 1 base, with 10 bases between. CDR1 is MGHDK, CDR2 SYGVNS, per germline. Repertoires were generated with immunoSEQ multiplex PCR, while TCRdb's copy carries only in-frame clones and drops some. The top ten hold less than 4% of the sample, which has some 16,000 clones, around 93% seen once. This record comes from a study of T cell repertoires in ileal Crohn's disease. The sequencing input was ileal tissue. The clonotype comes from an adult with Crohn's disease. The rearrangement links TRBV25-1 to TRBJ2-7, with unresolved D. The CDR3 DNA reads TGTGCCAGCAGCGCTCTCGGGTCCTACGAGCAGTACTTC. Translated: CASSALGSYEQYF.